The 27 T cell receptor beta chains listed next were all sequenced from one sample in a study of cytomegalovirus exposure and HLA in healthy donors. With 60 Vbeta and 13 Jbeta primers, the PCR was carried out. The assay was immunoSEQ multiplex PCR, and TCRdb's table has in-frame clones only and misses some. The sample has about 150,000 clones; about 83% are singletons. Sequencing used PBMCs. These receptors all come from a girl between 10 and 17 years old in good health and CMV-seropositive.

CDR3 in DNA: TGCGCCAGCAGTGACGGAGGCACAGATACGCAGTATTTT. Translation: CASSDGGTDTQYF. This sequence joins TRBV10-1 and TRBJ2-3; D is uncertain. V lost 3 bases and J 1 base, leaving 5 bases between the germline ends. Germline CDR1 WNHNN, CDR2 SYGVQD (reference sequence). The CDR3 has 13 residues.

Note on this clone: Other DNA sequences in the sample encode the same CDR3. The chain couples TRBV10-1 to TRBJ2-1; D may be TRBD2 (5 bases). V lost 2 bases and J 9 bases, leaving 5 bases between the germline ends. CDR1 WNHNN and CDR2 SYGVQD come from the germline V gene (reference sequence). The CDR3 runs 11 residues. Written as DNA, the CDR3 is TGCGCCAGCAGTGAGCGGGGTGAGCAGTTCTTC. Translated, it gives CASSERGEQFF.

The CDR3 coding sequence is TGTGCCAGCAGCTTACAGGGGTATAGCAATCAGCCCCAGCATTTT. This gives the protein CASSLQGYSNQPQHF. The chain carries TRBV7-2 and TRBJ1-5, with D maybe TRBD1 (6 bases). Trimming pared 2 bases from V and 0 bases from J, leaving 8 bases between. This CDR3 contains 15 residues. Germline lookup yields CDR1 SGHTA and CDR2 FQGNSA.

CDR3 region: CASSEDRGVTEAFF. DNA of the CDR3: TGTGCCAGCAGTGAAGACAGGGGGGTCACTGAAGCTTTCTTT. This sequence joins TRBV6-5 and TRBJ1-1; TRBD1 aligns across 9 bases. Germline CDR1 MNHEY, CDR2 SVGAGI. The CDR3 is made up of 14 amino acids. V shed 5 bases and J 4 bases; nucleotides not matched to a gene: 5.

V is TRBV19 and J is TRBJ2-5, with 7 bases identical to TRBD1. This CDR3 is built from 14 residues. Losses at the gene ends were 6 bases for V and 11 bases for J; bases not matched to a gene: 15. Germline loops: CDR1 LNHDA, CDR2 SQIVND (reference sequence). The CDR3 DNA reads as TGTGCCAGTAGCCCCGGGACAGTTGGGGATGAGCAGTACTTC. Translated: CASSPGTVGDEQYF.

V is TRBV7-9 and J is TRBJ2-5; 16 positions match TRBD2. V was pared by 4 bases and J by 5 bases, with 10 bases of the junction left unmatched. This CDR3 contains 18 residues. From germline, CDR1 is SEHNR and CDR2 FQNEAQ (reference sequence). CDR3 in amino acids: CASSYDGTSGGAGETQYF. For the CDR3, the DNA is TGTGCCAGCAGCTACGACGGGACTAGCGGGGGGGCGGGTGAGACCCAGTACTTC.

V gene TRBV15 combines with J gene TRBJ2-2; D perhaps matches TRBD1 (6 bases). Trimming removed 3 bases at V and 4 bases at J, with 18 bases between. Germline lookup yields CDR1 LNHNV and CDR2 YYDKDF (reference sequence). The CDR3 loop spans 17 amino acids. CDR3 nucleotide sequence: TGTGCCACCAGCAGGTTTCCAGGGGACCGGAGCACCGGGGAGCTGTTTTTT. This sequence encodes CATSRFPGDRSTGELFF.

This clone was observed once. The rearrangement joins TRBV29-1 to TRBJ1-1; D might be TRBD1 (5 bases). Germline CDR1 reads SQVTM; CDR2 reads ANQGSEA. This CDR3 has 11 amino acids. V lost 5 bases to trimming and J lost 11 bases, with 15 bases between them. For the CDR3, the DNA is TGCAGCGTTCCAGTAGACAGAGGCGCTTTCTTT. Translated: CSVPVDRGAFF. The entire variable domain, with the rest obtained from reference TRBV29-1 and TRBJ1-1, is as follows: SAVISQKPSRDICQRGTSLTIQCQVDSQVTMMFWYRQQPGQSLTLIATANQGSEATYESGFVIDKFPISRPNLTFSTLTVSNMSPEDSSIYLCSVPVDRGAFFGQGTRLTVV.

The CDR3 DNA reads TGCGCCAGCAGCTCCACCTGGCGGGGGGGCACAGATACGCAGTATTTT. This codes for CASSSTWRGGTDTQYF. This chain connects TRBV5-1 to TRBJ2-3; TRBD2 matches 8 bases. Germline CDR1 reads SGHRS; CDR2 reads YFSETQ. The V gene end was trimmed by 3 bases and the J gene end by 1 base; junction bases not matched to a gene: 7. This CDR3 has 16 amino acids.

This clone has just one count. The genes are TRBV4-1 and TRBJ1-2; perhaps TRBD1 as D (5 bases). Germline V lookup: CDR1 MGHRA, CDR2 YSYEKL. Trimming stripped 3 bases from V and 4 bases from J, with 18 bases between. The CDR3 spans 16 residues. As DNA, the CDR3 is TGCGCCAGCAGCCATCCCACAGGCCGGGGGATCTATGGCTACACCTTC. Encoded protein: CASSHPTGRGIYGYTF.

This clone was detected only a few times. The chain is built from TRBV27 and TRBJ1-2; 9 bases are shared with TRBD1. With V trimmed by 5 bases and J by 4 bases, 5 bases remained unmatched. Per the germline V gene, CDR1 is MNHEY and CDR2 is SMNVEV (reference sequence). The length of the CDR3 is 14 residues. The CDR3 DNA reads TGTGCCAGCAGTACCGGGACAGGGTTCTATGGCTACACCTTC. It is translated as CASSTGTGFYGYTF.

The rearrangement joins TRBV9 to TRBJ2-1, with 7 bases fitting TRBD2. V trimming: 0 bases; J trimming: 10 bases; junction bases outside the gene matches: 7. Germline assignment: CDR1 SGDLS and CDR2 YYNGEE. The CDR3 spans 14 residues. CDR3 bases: TGTGCCAGCAGCGTAGAAATTGACGGGGGGGAGCAGTTCTTC. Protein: CASSVEIDGGEQFF.

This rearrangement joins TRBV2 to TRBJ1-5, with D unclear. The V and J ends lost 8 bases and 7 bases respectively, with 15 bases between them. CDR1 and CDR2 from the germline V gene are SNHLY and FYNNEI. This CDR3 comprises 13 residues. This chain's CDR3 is CASSWSAGQPQHF. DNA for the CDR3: TGTGCCAGCTCTTGGTCCGCGGGGCAGCCCCAGCATTTT.

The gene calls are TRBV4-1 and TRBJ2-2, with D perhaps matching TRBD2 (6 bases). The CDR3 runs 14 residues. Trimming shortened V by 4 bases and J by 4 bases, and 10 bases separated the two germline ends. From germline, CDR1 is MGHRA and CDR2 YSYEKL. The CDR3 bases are TGCGCCAGCAGCCTCAGGCGGGGCACCGGGGAGCTGTTTTTT. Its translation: CASSLRRGTGELFF.

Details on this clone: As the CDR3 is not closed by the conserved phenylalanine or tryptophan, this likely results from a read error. This chain's CDR3 is CASSESGAGVYEQYL. The CDR3 DNA follows: TGCGCCAGCAGTGAGTCCGGGGCGGGGGTCTACGAGCAGTACCTC. This sequence joins TRBV10-1 and TRBJ2-7; 7 bases line up with TRBD2. Unmatched junction bases numbered 5, after V lost 0 bases and J lost 3 bases. CDR3 length equals 15 residues. Germline lookup yields CDR1 WNHNN and CDR2 SYGVQD (reference sequence).

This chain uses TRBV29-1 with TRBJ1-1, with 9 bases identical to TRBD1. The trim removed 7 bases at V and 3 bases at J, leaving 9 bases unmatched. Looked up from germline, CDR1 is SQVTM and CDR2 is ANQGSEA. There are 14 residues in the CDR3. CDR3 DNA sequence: TGCAGCGCCGTACACAGGGGGCGTGACACTGAAGCTTTCTTT. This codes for CSAVHRGRDTEAFF.

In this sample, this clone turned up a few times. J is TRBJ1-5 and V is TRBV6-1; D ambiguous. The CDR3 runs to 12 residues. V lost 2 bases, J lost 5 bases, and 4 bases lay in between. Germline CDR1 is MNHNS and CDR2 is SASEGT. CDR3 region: CASSEPYQPQHF. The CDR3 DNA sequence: TGTGCCAGCAGTGAACCGTATCAGCCCCAGCATTTT.

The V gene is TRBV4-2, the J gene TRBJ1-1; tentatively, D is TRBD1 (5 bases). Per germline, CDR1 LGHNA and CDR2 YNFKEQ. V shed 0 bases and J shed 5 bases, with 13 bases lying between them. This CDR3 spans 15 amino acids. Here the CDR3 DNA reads TGTGCCAGCAGCCAAGATCGCGCATCAGGGACTGAAGCTTTCTTT. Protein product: CASSQDRASGTEAFF.

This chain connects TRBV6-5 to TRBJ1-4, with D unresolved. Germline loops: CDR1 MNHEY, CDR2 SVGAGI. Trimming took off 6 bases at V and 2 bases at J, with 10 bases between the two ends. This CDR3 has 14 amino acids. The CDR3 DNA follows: TGTGCCAGCAGCAAAGCTCCGACTAATGAAAAACTGTTTTTT. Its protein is CASSKAPTNEKLFF.

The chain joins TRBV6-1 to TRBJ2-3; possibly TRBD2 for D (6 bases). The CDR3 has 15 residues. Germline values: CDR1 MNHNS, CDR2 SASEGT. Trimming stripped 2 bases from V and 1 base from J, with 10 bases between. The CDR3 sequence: CASSERAGRTDTQYF. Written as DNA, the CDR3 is TGTGCCAGCAGTGAAAGGGCGGGGCGCACAGATACGCAGTATTTT.

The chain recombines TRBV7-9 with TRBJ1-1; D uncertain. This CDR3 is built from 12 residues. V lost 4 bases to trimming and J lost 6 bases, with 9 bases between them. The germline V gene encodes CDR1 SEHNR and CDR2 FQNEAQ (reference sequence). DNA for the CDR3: TGTGCCAGCAGCTCCCCAGTGGCTGAAGCTTTCTTT. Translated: CASSSPVAEAFF.

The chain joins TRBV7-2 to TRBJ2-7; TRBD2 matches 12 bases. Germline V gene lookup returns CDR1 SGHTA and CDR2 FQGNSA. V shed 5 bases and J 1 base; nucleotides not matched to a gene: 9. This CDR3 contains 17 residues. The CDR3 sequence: CASSQRLAGGGSYEQYF. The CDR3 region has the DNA TGTGCCAGCAGCCAACGGCTAGCGGGGGGGGGATCCTACGAGCAGTACTTC.

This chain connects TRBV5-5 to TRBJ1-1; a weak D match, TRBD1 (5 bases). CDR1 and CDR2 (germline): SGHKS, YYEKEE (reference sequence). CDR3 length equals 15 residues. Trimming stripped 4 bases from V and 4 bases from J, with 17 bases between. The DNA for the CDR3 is TGTGCCAGCAGCCTAGTAGGGGCCGGGAGCACTGAAGCTTTCTTT. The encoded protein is CASSLVGAGSTEAFF.

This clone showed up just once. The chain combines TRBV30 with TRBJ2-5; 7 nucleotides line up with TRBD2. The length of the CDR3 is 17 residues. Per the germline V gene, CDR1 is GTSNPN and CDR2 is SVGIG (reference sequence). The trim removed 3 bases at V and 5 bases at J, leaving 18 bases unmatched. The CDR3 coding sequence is TGTGCCTGGAGATGGTCCCATACGACTAGCCGGGAGGAGACCCAGTACTTC. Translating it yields CAWRWSHTTSREETQYF.

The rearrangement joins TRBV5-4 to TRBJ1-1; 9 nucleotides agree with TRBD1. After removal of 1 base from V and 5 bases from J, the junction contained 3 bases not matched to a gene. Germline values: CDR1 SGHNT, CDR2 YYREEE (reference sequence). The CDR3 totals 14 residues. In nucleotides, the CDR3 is TGTGCCAGCAGCTTGACAGGGGGCCGGACTGAAGCTTTCTTT. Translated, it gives CASSLTGGRTEAFF.

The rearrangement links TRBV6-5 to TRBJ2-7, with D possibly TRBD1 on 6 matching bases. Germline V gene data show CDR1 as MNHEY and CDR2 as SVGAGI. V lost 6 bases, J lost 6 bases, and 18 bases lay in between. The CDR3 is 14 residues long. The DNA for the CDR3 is TGTGCCAGCAGCCTGAACAGGGATACCTCCGAGCAGTACTTC. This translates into CASSLNRDTSEQYF.

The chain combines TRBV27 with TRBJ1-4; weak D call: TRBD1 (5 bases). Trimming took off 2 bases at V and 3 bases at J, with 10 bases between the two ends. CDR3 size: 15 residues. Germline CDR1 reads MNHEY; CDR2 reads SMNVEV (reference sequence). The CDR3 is CASSLMGLANEKLFF. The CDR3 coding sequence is TGTGCCAGCAGTTTAATGGGGCTGGCTAATGAAAAACTGTTTTTT.